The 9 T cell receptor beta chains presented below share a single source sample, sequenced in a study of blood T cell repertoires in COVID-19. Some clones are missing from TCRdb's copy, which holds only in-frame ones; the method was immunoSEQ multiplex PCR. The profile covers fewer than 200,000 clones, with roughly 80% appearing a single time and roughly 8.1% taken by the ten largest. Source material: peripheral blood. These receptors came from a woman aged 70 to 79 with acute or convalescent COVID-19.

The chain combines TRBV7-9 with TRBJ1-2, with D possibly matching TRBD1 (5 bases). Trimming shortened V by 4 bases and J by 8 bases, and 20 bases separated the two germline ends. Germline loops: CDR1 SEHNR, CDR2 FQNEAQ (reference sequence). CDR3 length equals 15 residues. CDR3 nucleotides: TGTGCCAGCAGCTCCGGGACGGGACCCGGGGGGGGCTACACCTTC. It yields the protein CASSSGTGPGGGYTF.

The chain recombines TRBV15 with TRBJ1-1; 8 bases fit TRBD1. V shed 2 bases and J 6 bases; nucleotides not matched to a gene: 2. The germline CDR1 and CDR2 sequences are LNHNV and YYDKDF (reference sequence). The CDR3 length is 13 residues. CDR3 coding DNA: TGTGCCACCAGCAGACAGGGGGCGGCTGAAGCTTTCTTT. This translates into CATSRQGAAEAFF.

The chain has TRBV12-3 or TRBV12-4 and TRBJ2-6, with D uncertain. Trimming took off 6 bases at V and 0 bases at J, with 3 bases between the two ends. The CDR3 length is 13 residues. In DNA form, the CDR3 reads TGTGCCAGCAGCCTCTCTGGGGCCAACGTCCTGACTTTC. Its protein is CASSLSGANVLTF.

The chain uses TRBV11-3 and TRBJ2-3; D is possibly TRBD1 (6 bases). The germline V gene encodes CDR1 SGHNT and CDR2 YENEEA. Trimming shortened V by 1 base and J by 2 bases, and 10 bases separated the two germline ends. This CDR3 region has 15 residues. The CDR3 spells CASSLGQAFTDTQYF. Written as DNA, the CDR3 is TGTGCCAGCAGCTTAGGACAGGCCTTCACAGATACGCAGTATTTT.

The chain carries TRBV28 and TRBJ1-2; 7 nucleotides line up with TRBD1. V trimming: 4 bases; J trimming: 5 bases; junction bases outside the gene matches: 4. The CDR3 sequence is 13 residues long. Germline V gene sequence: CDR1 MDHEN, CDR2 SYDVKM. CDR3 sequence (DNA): TGTGCCAGCAGTTCTCCAGGGGGTTATGGCTACACCTTC. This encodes CASSSPGGYGYTF.

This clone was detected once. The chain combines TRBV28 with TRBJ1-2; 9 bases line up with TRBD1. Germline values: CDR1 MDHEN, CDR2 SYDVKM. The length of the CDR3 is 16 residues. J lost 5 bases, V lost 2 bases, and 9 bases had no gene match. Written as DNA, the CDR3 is TGTGCCAGCAGTTTACCACAGGGGGCGGGGGCGTATGGCTACACCTTC. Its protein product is CASSLPQGAGAYGYTF.

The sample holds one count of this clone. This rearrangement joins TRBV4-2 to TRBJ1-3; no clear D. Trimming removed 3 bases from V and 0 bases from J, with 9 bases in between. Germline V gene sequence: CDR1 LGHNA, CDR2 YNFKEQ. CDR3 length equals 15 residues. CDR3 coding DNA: TGTGCCAGCAGCCACGTGGGGAGCTCTGGAAACACCATATATTTT. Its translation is CASSHVGSSGNTIYF.

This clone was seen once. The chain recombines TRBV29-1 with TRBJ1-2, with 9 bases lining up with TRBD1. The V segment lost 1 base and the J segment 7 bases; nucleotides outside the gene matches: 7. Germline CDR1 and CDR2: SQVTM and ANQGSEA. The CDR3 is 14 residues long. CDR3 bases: TGCAGCGTTGAAGTTTCTAGGACAGGGGTTGGCTACACCTTC. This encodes CSVEVSRTGVGYTF.

The CDR3 is CASSLETANTEAFF. Here the CDR3 DNA reads TGTGCCAGCAGCTTGGAGACAGCGAACACTGAAGCTTTCTTT. V and J are TRBV5-4 and TRBJ1-1; TRBD1 might be the D (5 bases). V was cut by 0 bases and J by 1 base, with 7 bases left in between. This CDR3 comprises 14 residues. Germline assignment: CDR1 SGHNT and CDR2 YYREEE (reference sequence).